The rows below give T cell receptor beta chains drawn from one sample of a study of T cell repertoires and Cas9 in healthy adults. The repertoire was sequenced with immunoSEQ multiplex PCR; TCRdb's copy has only in-frame clones and lacks some. The top ten clones hold approximately 1.5% of a sample with tens of thousands of clones, 91% of them seen once. Sequences were obtained from CD4+ effector T cells (CD127+, CD25-, CD137-, CD154-) from PBMCs; culture status not recorded. Receptors originate from a human donor in good health. CDR3s include the opening cysteine and the closing phenylalanine or tryptophan. Each record gives: D gene, clone size, V gene, J gene, CDR3 DNA, CDR3 protein. D genes are given only for firm matches. Clone sizes are given selectively: once, few, many, or a class where the clone is expanded.

d_gene: TRBD1; abundance: -; v_gene: TRBV2; j_gene: TRBJ1-6; CDR3nt: TGTGCCAGCACCAGGACAGGGTCGGATAATTCACCCCTCCACTTT; CDR3aa: CASTRTGSDNSPLHF
d_gene: -; abundance: -; v_gene: TRBV28; j_gene: TRBJ2-7; CDR3nt: TGTGCCAGCAGTTTATATAGGGGCCTTTACGAGCAGTACTTC; CDR3aa: CASSLYRGLYEQYF
d_gene: -; abundance: -; v_gene: TRBV9; j_gene: TRBJ1-3; CDR3nt: TGTGCCAGCAGCGTAGTCAGCTCTGGAAACACCATATATTTT; CDR3aa: CASSVVSSGNTIYF
d_gene: -; abundance: once; v_gene: TRBV6-5; j_gene: TRBJ2-1; CDR3nt: TGTGCCAGCAGTTTCGCGGGGACTGCCGGGAGGCAGTTCTTC; CDR3aa: CASSFAGTAGRQFF
d_gene: TRBD1; abundance: -; v_gene: TRBV29-1; j_gene: TRBJ1-5; CDR3nt: TGCAGCGTTGCCGGGGCGCAGGGGGATCAGCCCCAGCATTTT; CDR3aa: CSVAGAQGDQPQHF
d_gene: -; abundance: -; v_gene: TRBV11-2; j_gene: TRBJ2-7; CDR3nt: TGTGCCAGCAGCTCGATCCGGGCCTACGAGCAGTACTTC; CDR3aa: CASSSIRAYEQYF
d_gene: TRBD2; abundance: -; v_gene: TRBV6-1; j_gene: TRBJ2-6; CDR3nt: TGTGCCAGCAGTGAAGGCCGGGGGGCTGGGGCCAACGTCCTGACTTTC; CDR3aa: CASSEGRGAGANVLTF
d_gene: -; abundance: -; v_gene: TRBV28; j_gene: TRBJ2-7; CDR3nt: TGTGCCAGCAGGGAGTTAGACGGGGGGCTCTACGAGCAGTACTTC; CDR3aa: CASRELDGGLYEQYF
d_gene: -; abundance: -; v_gene: TRBV28; j_gene: TRBJ2-7; CDR3nt: TGTGCCAGCAGTCCCCCGGGCCTAACGGCGTGGGAGCAGTACTTC; CDR3aa: CASSPPGLTAWEQYF
d_gene: -; abundance: -; v_gene: TRBV19; j_gene: TRBJ1-2; CDR3nt: -; CDR3aa: CASQFGTGAYGYTF
d_gene: -; abundance: once; v_gene: TRBV10-3; j_gene: TRBJ2-5; CDR3nt: TGTGCCATCAGTGGATCGGGTACGGAGACCCAGTACTTC; CDR3aa: CAISGSGTETQYF
d_gene: TRBD2; abundance: -; v_gene: TRBV19; j_gene: TRBJ2-5; CDR3nt: TGTGCCAGTAGTCGAGGACTAGCGGGAGGGGGAGAGACCCAGTACTTC; CDR3aa: CASSRGLAGGGETQYF
d_gene: -; abundance: -; v_gene: TRBV5-1; j_gene: TRBJ1-1; CDR3nt: TGCGCCAGCAGCTTCAGTACAGGTCGGGGGAACACTGAAGCTTTCTTT; CDR3aa: CASSFSTGRGNTEAFF
d_gene: TRBD2; abundance: -; v_gene: TRBV19; j_gene: TRBJ2-3; CDR3nt: TGTGCCAGTAGTAGCGGGAGCGCAGATACGCAGTATTTT; CDR3aa: CASSSGSADTQYF
d_gene: TRBD1; abundance: -; v_gene: TRBV30; j_gene: TRBJ1-5; CDR3nt: TGTGCCTGGAGGGGACAGGGGGCCGTTAATCAGCCCCAGCATTTT; CDR3aa: CAWRGQGAVNQPQHF
d_gene: -; abundance: -; v_gene: TRBV28; j_gene: TRBJ1-1; CDR3nt: TGTGCCAGCAGACCGACGGTGAACACTGAAGCTTTCTTT; CDR3aa: CASRPTVNTEAFF
d_gene: TRBD2; abundance: -; v_gene: TRBV30; j_gene: TRBJ2-1; CDR3nt: TGTGCCTGGAGTGGGAGGACTAGGGGCCGGAATGAGCAGTTCTTC; CDR3aa: CAWSGRTRGRNEQFF
d_gene: TRBD1; abundance: once; v_gene: TRBV7-9; j_gene: TRBJ1-1; CDR3nt: TGTGCCAGCAGCGGGGACAGGGAAACTGAAGCTTTCTTT; CDR3aa: CASSGDRETEAFF
d_gene: -; abundance: -; v_gene: TRBV9; j_gene: TRBJ2-1; CDR3nt: TGTGCCAGCAGCGTGGGTCTACTCAATAACAATGAGCAGTTCTTC; CDR3aa: CASSVGLLNNNEQFF
d_gene: -; abundance: -; v_gene: TRBV7-2; j_gene: TRBJ2-3; CDR3nt: TGTGCCAGCTGCCGGGGGTACACAGATACGCAGTATTTT; CDR3aa: CASCRGYTDTQYF
d_gene: -; abundance: once; v_gene: TRBV27; j_gene: TRBJ2-4; CDR3nt: TGTGCCAGCAGGTTAGGAGGTGGGGACATTCAGTACTTC; CDR3aa: CASRLGGGDIQYF
d_gene: -; abundance: -; v_gene: TRBV28; j_gene: TRBJ1-3; CDR3nt: TGTGCCAGCAGTTTACGGACAGCCAGATCGGGAAACACCATATATTTT; CDR3aa: CASSLRTARSGNTIYF